This record looks at one TCR beta chain sequence and its context. Its antigen is currently unknown. Libraries of bulk TCR were made by previously described methods (with listed TCR primers). In TCRdb, the PCR reads were re-called with MiXCR into one record per CDR3 protein. The table lists 400,000 to 600,000 distinct CDR3 sequences, over 20% of them singletons. This sample is part of a study of molecular identifiers for immune sequencing clone quantification. Notes on the study in general: Should identical TCR molecules share a barcode, the sizes of highly expanded clones could be underestimated. Effector cells kept over 97% of their molecules in clones above 20 RNA copies, while naive cells kept under 1% there.

The authors gated naive CD8 T cells as CD8+CD4-CCR7+CD45RA+ for sorting. This CDR3 region has 16 residues. V lost 5 bases to trimming and J lost 1 base; unmatched junction nucleotides: 6. The germline V gene has CDR1 LNHNV and CDR2 YYDKDF (reference sequence). This sequence joins TRBV15 and TRBJ2-5; 11 bases are a match to TRBD1. The sequence was obtained from a human donor in good health. Some libraries in this study had Jurkat cell RNA spiked in. Sequences were obtained from naive CD8+ T cells from blood, with Jurkat cell RNA spiked in. Subset noted: FACS-sorted CD8+CD4-CCR7+CD45RA+ naive T cells. The CDR3 reads CATSSFGTGGQETQYF. In DNA form, the CDR3 reads TGTGCCACCAGCTCCTTCGGGACAGGGGGCCAAGAGACCCAGTACTTC. Using reference TRBV15 and TRBJ2-5 for the parts outside the CDR3, the full variable domain is DAMVIQNPRYQVTQFGKPVTLSCSQTLNHNVMYWYQQKSSQAPKLLFHYYDKDFNNEADTPDNFQSRRPNTSFCFLDIRSPGLGDTAMYLCATSSFGTGGQETQYFGPGTRLLVL.